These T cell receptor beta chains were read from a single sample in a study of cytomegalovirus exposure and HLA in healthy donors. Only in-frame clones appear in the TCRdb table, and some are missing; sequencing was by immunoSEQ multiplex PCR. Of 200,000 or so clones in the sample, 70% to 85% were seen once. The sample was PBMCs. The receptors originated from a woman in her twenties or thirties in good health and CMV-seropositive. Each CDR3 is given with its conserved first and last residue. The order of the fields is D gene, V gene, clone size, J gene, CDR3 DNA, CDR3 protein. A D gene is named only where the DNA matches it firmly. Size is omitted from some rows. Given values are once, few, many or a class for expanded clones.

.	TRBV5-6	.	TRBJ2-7	TGTGCCAGCAGCTTTATGAACAGTACCTACGAGCAGTACTTC	CASSFMNSTYEQYF
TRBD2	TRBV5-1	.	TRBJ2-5	TGCGCCAGCAGCTCTACTAGCGGGTACCAAGAGACCCAGTACTTC	CASSSTSGYQETQYF
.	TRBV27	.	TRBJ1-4	TGTGCCAGCAGTTTCCCTATCCACTCCACTAATGAAAAACTGTTTTTT	CASSFPIHSTNEKLFF
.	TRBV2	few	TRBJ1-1	TGTGCCAGCAGTCGGGGGGGCATAGGGGACACTGAAGCTTTCTTT	CASSRGGIGDTEAFF
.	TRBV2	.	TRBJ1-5	TGTGCCAGCATGGGAGAAGGGAAGCAGCCCCAGCATTTT	CASMGEGKQPQHF
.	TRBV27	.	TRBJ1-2	TGTGCCAGCAGTCGGGATCCCGGTAACTATGGCTACACCTTC	CASSRDPGNYGYTF
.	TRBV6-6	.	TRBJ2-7	TGTGCCAGCGGTGGAGTGGGCTACGAGCAGTACTTC	CASGGVGYEQYF
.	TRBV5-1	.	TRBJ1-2	TGCGCCAGCAGCACAAATTACAGAACAGGGTCCGGCTACACCTTC	CASSTNYRTGSGYTF
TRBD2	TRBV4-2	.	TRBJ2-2	TGTGCCAGCAGCCAGTTGGGACTAGCGGTGAACACCGGGGAGCTGTTTTTT	CASSQLGLAVNTGELFF
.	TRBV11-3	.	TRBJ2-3	TGTGCCAGCAGCCGAGATTTGGATACGCAGTATTTT	CASSRDLDTQYF
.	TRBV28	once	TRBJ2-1	TGTGCCAGCAGTTTTCAGGCGGGACTCGCGGGCAATGAGCAGTTCTTC	CASSFQAGLAGNEQFF
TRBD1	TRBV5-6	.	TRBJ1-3	TGTGCCAGCAGCTTGGGGACAGGGGGCTCCGGCACCATATATTTT	CASSLGTGGSGTIYF
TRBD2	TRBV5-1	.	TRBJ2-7	TGCGCCAGCGGACTAGCGGGAGGCGAGCAGTACTTC	CASGLAGGEQYF
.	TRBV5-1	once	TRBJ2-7	TGCGCCAGCAGCGGTGGGACATCAGACTACGAGCAGTACTTC	CASSGGTSDYEQYF
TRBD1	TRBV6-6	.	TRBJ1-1	TGTGCCAGCATTTGGGACAGGGTGGACACTGAAGCTTTCTTT	CASIWDRVDTEAFF
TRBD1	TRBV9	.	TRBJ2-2	TGTGCCAGCAGCGTCCGGGACAGGGATGCCGGGGAGCTGTTTTTT	CASSVRDRDAGELFF
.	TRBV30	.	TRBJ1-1	TGTGCCTGGATGTCGGGGTTGGCGAACACTGAAGCTTTCTTT	CAWMSGLANTEAFF
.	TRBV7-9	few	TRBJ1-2	TGTGCCAGCAGCTTAGGAAGCGGGACGGGCGTCGACTATGGCTACACCTTC	CASSLGSGTGVDYGYTF
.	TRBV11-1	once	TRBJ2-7	TGTGCCAGCAGCTTAGAGGCGGGGCAGTACTTC	CASSLEAGQYF
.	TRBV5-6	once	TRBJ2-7	TGTGCCAGCAGCTTGTACTTCTCCTACGAGCAGTACTTC	CASSLYFSYEQYF
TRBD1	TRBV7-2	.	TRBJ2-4	TGTGCCAGCAGCTTAGCAACCGGGACAGGGGAATGGATGAACAGAGCCATTCAGTACTTC	CASSLATGTGEWMNRAIQYF
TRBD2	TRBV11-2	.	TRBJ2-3	TGTGCCAGCAGCTTAGATCTACCAGCGGGAGAATCAGATACGCAGTATTTT	CASSLDLPAGESDTQYF
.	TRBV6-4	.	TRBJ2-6	TGTGCCAGCGGTGTAAACTCTGGGGCCAACGTCCTGACTTTC	CASGVNSGANVLTF
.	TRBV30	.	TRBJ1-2	TGTGCCCGCGGAGGAGATGGCTATGGCTACACCTTC	CARGGDGYGYTF
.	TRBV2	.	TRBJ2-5	TGTGCCAGCAGTGACCCTACTTTTCCCCAAGAGACCCAGTACTTC	CASSDPTFPQETQYF
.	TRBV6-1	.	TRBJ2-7	TGTGCCAGCACGGTCGGGGGTCTGGGCGAGCAGTACTTC	CASTVGGLGEQYF
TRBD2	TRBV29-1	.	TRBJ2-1	TGCAGCGTCCAAGTTAGCGGGTCCCACAATGAGCAGTTCTTC	CSVQVSGSHNEQFF
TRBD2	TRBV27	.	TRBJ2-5	TGTGCCAGCAGTCCCTATTCCGGGGGGGCCCAGTACTTC	CASSPYSGGAQYF
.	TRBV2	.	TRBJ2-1	TGTGCCAGCAGCCTGGGGAGTCTAGTACTGAATGAGCAGTTCTTC	CASSLGSLVLNEQFF
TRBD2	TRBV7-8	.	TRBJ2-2	TGTGCCAGCAGCCCCCTACTAGCGGGAGAGGGGAACGGGGAGCTGTTTTTT	CASSPLLAGEGNGELFF
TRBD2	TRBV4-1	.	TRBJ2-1	TGCGCCAGCAGCCAAGGACTTGGGGCCGGCGGGAGTGAGCAGTTCTTC	CASSQGLGAGGSEQFF
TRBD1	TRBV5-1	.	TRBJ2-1	TGCGCCAGCAGCCCCGGACAGGGATTGGCCTCCTACAATGAGCAGTTCTTC	CASSPGQGLASYNEQFF
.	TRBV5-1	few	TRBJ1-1	TGCGCCAGCAGCTTGGACGTCAGCGGTGGAGCTTTCTTT	CASSLDVSGGAFF
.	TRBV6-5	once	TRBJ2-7	TGTGCCAGCAGATCCGGGACACCGCCTTCCTACGAGCAGTACTTC	CASRSGTPPSYEQYF
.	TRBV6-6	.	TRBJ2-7	TGTGCCAGCAGTTACTCAGAGTACGAGCAGTACTTC	CASSYSEYEQYF
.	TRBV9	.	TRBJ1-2	TGTGCCAGCAGCTTATATCAGGGGAGTGACTATGGCTACACCTTC	CASSLYQGSDYGYTF
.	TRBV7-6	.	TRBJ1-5	TGTGCCAGCAGCCCAAGGTCGGAGGCAGATTTTATTCAGCCCCAGCATTTT	CASSPRSEADFIQPQHF
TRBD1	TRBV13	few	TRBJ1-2	TGTGCCAGCAGCTTAGGAATTCGACAGGGGGTGTCTGGCTACACCTTC	CASSLGIRQGVSGYTF
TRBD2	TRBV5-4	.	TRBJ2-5	TGTGCCAGCAGCTTGGACTTCGGGACTAGCTTGCAAGAGACCCAGTACTTC	CASSLDFGTSLQETQYF
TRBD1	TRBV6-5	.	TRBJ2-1	TGTGCCAGCAGTTTAAGGGACAGGGGGCTATCTGAGCAGTTCTTC	CASSLRDRGLSEQFF
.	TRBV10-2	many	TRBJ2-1	TGCGCCAGCAGTGTCACAGAAATCAATGAGCAGTTCTTC	CASSVTEINEQFF
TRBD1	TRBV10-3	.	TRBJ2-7	TGTGCCATGGGTGGGACAGGGTTTTACGAGCAGTACTTC	CAMGGTGFYEQYF
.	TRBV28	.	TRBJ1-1	TGTGCCAGCAGGGACCCGGGGGGGTCCGATGAAGCTTTCTTT	CASRDPGGSDEAFF
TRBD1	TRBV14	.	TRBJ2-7	TGTGCCAGCAGCCAAGGACAGGGCCACGAGCAGTACTTC	CASSQGQGHEQYF
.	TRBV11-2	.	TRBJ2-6	TGTGCCAGCAGCTTATCCAGCTCTGGGGCCAACGTCCTGACTTTC	CASSLSSSGANVLTF
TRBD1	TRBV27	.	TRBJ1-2	TGTGCCAGCAGTTTGACAGGGGCCCCAGGTCATGGCTACACCTTC	CASSLTGAPGHGYTF